This TCR beta chain was documented in a study of T cell repertoires in cytomegalovirus infection. About the study: The study used recently identified HLA-C-restricted and well-studied HLA-B-restricted CMV epitopes. Matching HLA type, along with CMV infection, was indicated by public TCR beta signatures. Regarding the study as a whole: Dominant in the ex vivo response were TCR beta clonotypes restricted by HLA-C and specific for CMV.

There are a few counts of this clonotype. Antigen: not known. Each CDR3 protein gets one entry after TCRdb re-called the reads with MiXCR. The sample shows approximately 470,000 distinct CDR3 sequences, about two fifths of them seen only once. The V gene's germline CDR1 is MNHEY and CDR2 SVGAGI. V lost 2 bases and J lost 8; bases outside the gene matches: 3. This CDR3 has 14 amino acids. The chain recombines TRBV6-5 with TRBJ1-4; 9 bases map to TRBD1. The material sequenced was cultured PBMCs, taken from culture after CMV antigen stimulation. The TCR comes from a human donor in good health (CMV status not recorded). Some clones in this sample may be carry-over from other donors' samples. The CDR3 sequence is CASSYNRGREKLFF. Here the CDR3 DNA reads TGTGCCAGCAGTTACAACAGGGGGCGAGAAAAACTGTTTTTT.